This TCR beta chain came from a study of shared clonotypes between healthy human individuals. The table came from immunoSEQ multiplex PCR; TCRdb's copy has only in-frame clones and leaves some out. This repertoire shows 550,000 to 850,000 clones, roughly 72% found once; its top ten account for around 1.8%. This CDR3 has 15 amino acids. CDR1 and CDR2 (germline): MNHEY, SVGAGI. The junction had 12 bases not matched to a gene; V was cut back by 9 bases and J by 6 bases. This clone appeared a few times. The receptor comes from a woman between 25 and 40 years old in good health. The chain is built from TRBV6-5 and TRBJ2-7, with TRBD2 identical over 12 bases. Sequenced input: memory CD4+ T cells sorted from blood. Subset in this sample: CD45RA-negative fraction. In nucleotides, the CDR3 is TGTGCCAGTAGAACCACTAGCGGGAGGACTCGCGAGCAGTACTTC. Amino acids: CASRTTSGRTREQYF.